This T cell receptor beta chain comes out of a study of blood T cell repertoires in COVID-19. The wider study: The samples span acute and convalescent COVID-19 from the United States, Italy and Spain. The analysed material was cDNA or gDNA that came from T cells, B-cell-depleted T cells, or PBMCs.

As originally analysed: Using reference gene primer amplification, nucleated cell counts were estimated. Produced via immunoSEQ multiplex PCR; TCRdb's table is partial and in-frame only. V and J calls and clone size are as listed in that table; D and trimming were resolved from the DNA. Seen here are a few hundred thousand clones, about 90% observed once, and the top ten hold roughly 2.5%. Sequences were obtained from peripheral blood. The TCR comes from a woman in her fifties or sixties with acute or convalescent COVID-19.

CDR3 sequence reads: CASSVLLAGRYNEQFF. The DNA of the CDR3 is TGTGCCAGCAGCGTCTTACTAGCGGGACGATACAATGAGCAGTTCTTC. The chain employs TRBV13 and TRBJ2-1; 10 bases are shared with TRBD2. Trimming removed 5 bases from V and 4 bases from J; junction bases left unmatched: 8. The CDR3 sequence is 16 residues long. Looked up from germline, CDR1 is PRHDT and CDR2 is FYEKMQ (reference sequence).